The subject of this entry is one T cell receptor (beta chain). Per the study methods: Amplification with reference gene primers provided the estimates of nucleated cell counts. The assay was immunoSEQ multiplex PCR, and TCRdb's table has in-frame clones only and misses some. D and trimming were read from the DNA, whereas the V and J calls and clone size are those reported in that table. The data hold roughly 260,000 clones, with 88% observed a single time. This entry is derived from a study of blood T cell repertoires in COVID-19. Study in general: From T cells, B-cell-depleted T cells, or PBMCs came the material, which was cDNA or gDNA.

After removal of 2 bases from V and 7 bases from J, the junction contained 16 bases not matched to a gene. Germline loops: CDR1 SGHTA, CDR2 FQGNSA. This CDR3 is built from 17 residues. The receptor was derived from a man aged 55 to 70 who had recovered from COVID-19. This chain joins TRBV7-2 and TRBJ2-7; the match to TRBD1 covers 8 bases. The sample comprised peripheral blood. The CDR3 sequence: CASSLLFFGQGAEEQYF. CDR3 bases: TGTGCCAGCAGCTTACTTTTTTTCGGGCAGGGGGCGGAAGAGCAGTACTTC.